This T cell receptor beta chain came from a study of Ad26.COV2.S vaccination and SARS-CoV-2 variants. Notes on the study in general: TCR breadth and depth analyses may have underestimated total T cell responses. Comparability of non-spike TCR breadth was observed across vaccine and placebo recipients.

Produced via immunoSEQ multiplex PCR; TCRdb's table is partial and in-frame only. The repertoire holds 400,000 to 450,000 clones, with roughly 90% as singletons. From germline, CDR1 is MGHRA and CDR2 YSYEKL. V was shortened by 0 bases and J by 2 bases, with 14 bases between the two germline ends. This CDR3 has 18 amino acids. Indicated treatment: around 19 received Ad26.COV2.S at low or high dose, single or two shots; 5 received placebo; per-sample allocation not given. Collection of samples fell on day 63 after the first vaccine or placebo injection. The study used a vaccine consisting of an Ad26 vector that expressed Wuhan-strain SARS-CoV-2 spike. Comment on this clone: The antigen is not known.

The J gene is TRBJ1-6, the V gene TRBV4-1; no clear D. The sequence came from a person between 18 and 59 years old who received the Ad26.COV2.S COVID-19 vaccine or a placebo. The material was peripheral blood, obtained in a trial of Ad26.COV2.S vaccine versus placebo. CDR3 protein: CASSQDPILGTYNSPLHF. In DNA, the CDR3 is TGCGCCAGCAGCCAAGATCCAATCCTGGGGACCTATAATTCACCCCTCCACTTT.